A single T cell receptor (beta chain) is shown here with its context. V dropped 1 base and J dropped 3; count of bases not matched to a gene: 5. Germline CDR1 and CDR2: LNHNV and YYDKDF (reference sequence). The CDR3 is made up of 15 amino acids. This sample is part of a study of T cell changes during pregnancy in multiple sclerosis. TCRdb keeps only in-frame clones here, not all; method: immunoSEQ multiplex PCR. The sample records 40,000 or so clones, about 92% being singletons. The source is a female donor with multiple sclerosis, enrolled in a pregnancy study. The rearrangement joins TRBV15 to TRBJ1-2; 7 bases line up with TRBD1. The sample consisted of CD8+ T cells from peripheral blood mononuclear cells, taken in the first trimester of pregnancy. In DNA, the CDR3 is TGTGCCACCAGCAGAGCAGGGGGTTTTGACTATGGCTACACCTTC. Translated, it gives CATSRAGGFDYGYTF.